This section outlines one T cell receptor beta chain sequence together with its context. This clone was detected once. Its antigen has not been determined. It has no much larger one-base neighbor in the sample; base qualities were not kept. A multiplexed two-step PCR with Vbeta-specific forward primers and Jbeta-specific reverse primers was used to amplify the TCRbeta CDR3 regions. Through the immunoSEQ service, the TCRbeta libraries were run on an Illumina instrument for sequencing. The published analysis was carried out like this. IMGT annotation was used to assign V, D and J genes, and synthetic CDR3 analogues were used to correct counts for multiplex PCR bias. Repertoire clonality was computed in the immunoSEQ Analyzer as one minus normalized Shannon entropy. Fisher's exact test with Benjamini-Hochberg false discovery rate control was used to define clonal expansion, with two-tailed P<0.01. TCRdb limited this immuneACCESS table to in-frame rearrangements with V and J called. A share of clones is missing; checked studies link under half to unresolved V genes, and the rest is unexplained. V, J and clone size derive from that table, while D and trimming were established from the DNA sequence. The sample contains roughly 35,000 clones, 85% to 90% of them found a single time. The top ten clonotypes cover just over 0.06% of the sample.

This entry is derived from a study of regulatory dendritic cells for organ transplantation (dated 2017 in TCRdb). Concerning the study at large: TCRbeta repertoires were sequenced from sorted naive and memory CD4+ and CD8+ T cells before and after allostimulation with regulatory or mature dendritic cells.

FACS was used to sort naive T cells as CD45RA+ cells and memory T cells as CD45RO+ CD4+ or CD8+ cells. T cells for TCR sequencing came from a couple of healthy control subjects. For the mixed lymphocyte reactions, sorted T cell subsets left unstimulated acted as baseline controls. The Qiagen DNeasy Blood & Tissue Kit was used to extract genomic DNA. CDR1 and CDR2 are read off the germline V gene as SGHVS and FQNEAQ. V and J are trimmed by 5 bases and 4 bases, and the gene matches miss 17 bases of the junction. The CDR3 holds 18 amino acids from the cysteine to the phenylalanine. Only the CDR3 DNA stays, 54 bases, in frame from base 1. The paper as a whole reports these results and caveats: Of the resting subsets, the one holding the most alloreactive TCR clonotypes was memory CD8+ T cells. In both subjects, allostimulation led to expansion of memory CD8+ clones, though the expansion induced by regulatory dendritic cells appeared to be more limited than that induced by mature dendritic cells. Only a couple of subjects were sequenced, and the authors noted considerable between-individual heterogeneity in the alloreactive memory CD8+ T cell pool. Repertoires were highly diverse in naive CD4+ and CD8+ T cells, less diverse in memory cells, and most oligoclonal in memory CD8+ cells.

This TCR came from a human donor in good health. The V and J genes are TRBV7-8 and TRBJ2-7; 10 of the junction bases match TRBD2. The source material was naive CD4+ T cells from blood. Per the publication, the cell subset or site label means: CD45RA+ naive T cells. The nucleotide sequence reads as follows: TGTGCCAGCAGCAAAACCCGTATCGTGAGCGGGAGGGAGTACGAGCAGTACTTC. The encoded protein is CASSKTRIVSGREYEQYF.